These T cell receptor beta chains were read from a single sample in a study of control samples from healthy donors and cancer patients. Assay: immunoSEQ multiplex PCR; the TCRdb copy retains only in-frame clones and omits some. The sample has about 180,000 clones, roughly 90% seen once. Sequencing was carried out using blood. The receptors shown here come from a woman aged 50 to 60 in good health. Each CDR3 is given with its conserved first and last residue. A D gene is named only where the DNA matches it firmly. Some rows have no size entry. The others give once, few or many, or a class for an expanded clone.

D gene	clone size	V gene	J gene	CDR3 protein	CDR3 DNA
-	-	TRBV9	TRBJ2-3	CASSGGRVGLAQYF	TGTGCCAGCAGCGGGGGTCGGGTGGGTTTGGCGCAGTATTTT
TRBD1	once	TRBV18	TRBJ1-1	CASSLRDRGGGTEAFF	TGTGCCAGCTCGCTCCGGGACAGGGGAGGGGGCACTGAAGCTTTCTTT
-	-	TRBV28	TRBJ1-5	CASSSSIGGGNQPQHF	TGTGCCAGCAGTTCTTCTATCGGAGGGGGCAATCAGCCCCAGCATTTT
-	-	TRBV5-4	TRBJ2-3	CASSLMGRNTDTQYF	TGTGCCAGCAGCTTGATGGGGAGGAACACAGATACGCAGTATTTT
TRBD2	-	TRBV20-1	TRBJ2-3	CSASPPGLGAADTQYF	TGCAGTGCTAGTCCCCCGGGACTAGGGGCCGCAGATACGCAGTATTTT
-	-	TRBV7-9	TRBJ2-5	CASSQMGGFPQETQYF	TGTGCCAGCAGCCAAATGGGGGGATTCCCCCAAGAGACCCAGTACTTC
TRBD2	-	TRBV9	TRBJ2-3	CASSPTGGATDTQYF	TGTGCCAGCAGCCCCACCGGGGGGGCGACAGATACGCAGTATTTT
TRBD1	-	TRBV6-2/TRBV6-3	TRBJ1-5	CASSSIVSGTGVNQPQHF	TGTGCCAGCAGTTCCATCGTTTCCGGGACAGGGGTTAATCAGCCCCAGCATTTT
TRBD2	-	TRBV3-1/TRBV3-2	TRBJ2-3	CASSQARLAGLQYF	TGTGCCAGCAGCCAAGCCCGACTAGCGGGGTTGCAGTATTTT
-	once	TRBV5-1	TRBJ2-7	CASSLLGGTYEQYF	TGCGCCAGCAGCTTGTTGGGGGGCACCTACGAGCAGTACTTC
-	-	TRBV5-6	TRBJ2-3	CASSLGSGRGSSTDTQYF	TGTGCCAGCAGCTTGGGGTCCGGGAGAGGATCTAGCACAGATACGCAGTATTTT
-	once	TRBV20-1	TRBJ1-1	CSAREGAREAFF	TGCAGTGCTCGTGAGGGAGCACGAGAAGCTTTCTTT
-	-	TRBV28	TRBJ1-1	CASSFRPGRNPSGEAFF	TGTGCCAGCAGTTTTCGCCCGGGGCGAAACCCCTCCGGTGAAGCTTTCTTT
-	-	TRBV3-1/TRBV3-2	TRBJ1-6	CASSQGRHFSPLHF	TGTGCCAGCAGCCAAGGTCGACATTTTTCACCCCTCCACTTT
-	-	TRBV3-1/TRBV3-2	TRBJ2-3	CASSQDLGGGQDTQYF	TGTGCCAGCAGCCAAGATTTGGGCGGGGGCCAGGATACGCAGTATTTT
-	-	TRBV12-3/TRBV12-4	TRBJ2-7	CASLYEQYF	TGTGCCAGCCTATACGAGCAGTACTTC
-	-	TRBV3-1/TRBV3-2	TRBJ1-6	CASSPGHYNSPLHF	TGTGCCAGCAGCCCCGGACATTATAATTCACCCCTCCACTTT
-	-	TRBV28	TRBJ1-6	CASSLVQPVDNSPLHF	TGTGCCAGCAGCCTTGTTCAGCCAGTTGATAATTCACCCCTCCACTTT
TRBD1	-	TRBV28	TRBJ1-4	CASSVVRGPSTNEKLFF	TGTGCCAGCAGCGTCGTCAGGGGGCCTTCAACTAATGAAAAACTGTTTTTT
-	-	TRBV27	TRBJ2-7	CASSPSPALEQYF	TGTGCCAGCAGTCCCAGTCCAGCTCTCGAGCAGTACTTC
-	once	TRBV2	TRBJ2-5	CASSFHLQETQYF	TGTGCCAGCTCTTTCCACCTACAAGAGACCCAGTACTTC
-	once	TRBV7-2	TRBJ1-6	CASSLLWVNSPLHF	TGTGCCAGCAGCTTGCTTTGGGTAAATTCACCCCTCCACTTT
-	-	TRBV9	TRBJ2-2	CASSPQATNTGELFF	TGTGCCAGCAGCCCCCAGGCCACGAACACCGGGGAGCTGTTTTTT
-	-	TRBV18	TRBJ1-4	CASSRIINEKLFF	TGTGCCAGCTCCCGGATTATTAATGAAAAACTGTTTTTT
TRBD2	-	TRBV6-6	TRBJ2-1	CASSPLAGRGNEQFF	TGTGCCAGCAGCCCCCTAGCGGGACGAGGCAATGAGCAGTTCTTC
-	few	TRBV7-2	TRBJ2-3	CASSFGGRTDTQYF	TGTGCCAGCAGCTTCGGCGGAAGAACAGATACGCAGTATTTT
TRBD2	-	TRBV18	TRBJ2-7	CASSPGLALPEQYF	TGTGCCAGCTCACCGGGACTAGCCCTTCCCGAGCAGTACTTC
-	-	TRBV19	TRBJ2-7	CASSIEKGRDEQYF	TGTGCCAGTAGTATAGAGAAGGGCCGCGACGAGCAGTACTTC
-	-	TRBV9	TRBJ1-4	CASRGLPNEKLFF	TGTGCCAGCAGGGGACTCCCTAATGAAAAACTGTTTTTT
-	-	TRBV4-3	TRBJ2-1	CASSQEGYYNEQFF	TGCGCCAGCAGCCAAGAAGGCTACTACAATGAGCAGTTCTTC
-	-	TRBV6-5	TRBJ1-5	CASSYAQGPQHF	TGTGCCAGCAGTTACGCACAGGGGCCCCAGCATTTT
TRBD2	-	TRBV18	TRBJ2-1	CASSAGLAGVIEQFF	TGTGCCAGCTCCGCGGGACTAGCGGGGGTTATTGAGCAGTTCTTC
-	-	TRBV7-7	TRBJ2-5	CASSLNPGRRVGTQYF	TGTGCCAGCAGCTTAAACCCCGGACGGCGGGTGGGGACCCAGTACTTC
-	few	TRBV27	TRBJ1-1	CASSLLAPQGTEAFF	TGTGCCAGCAGCCTTCTGGCCCCTCAGGGGACTGAAGCTTTCTTT
TRBD1	-	TRBV7-7	TRBJ1-3	CASSPDRAGNTIYF	TGTGCCAGCAGCCCCGACAGGGCTGGAAACACCATATATTTT
TRBD1	once	TRBV5-4	TRBJ1-1	CASSLPGQSQLAEAFF	TGTGCCAGCAGCCTACCGGGACAGTCACAGCTCGCTGAAGCTTTCTTT
TRBD2	-	TRBV5-8	TRBJ2-1	CASSFYAGGIYNEQFF	TGTGCCAGCAGCTTTTACGCGGGGGGGATCTACAATGAGCAGTTCTTC
-	-	TRBV30	TRBJ1-6	CAWGGSVANSPLHF	TGTGCCTGGGGGGGCAGCGTGGCCAATTCACCCCTCCACTTT
-	-	TRBV6-4	TRBJ2-5	CASSDSTPTKSLPARETQYF	TGTGCCAGCAGTGACTCGACCCCGACCAAGAGCCTCCCCGCACGGGAGACCCAGTACTTC
-	-	TRBV9	TRBJ2-7	CASSELGGEQYF	TGTGCCAGCAGCGAGCTAGGGGGTGAGCAGTACTTC